This T cell receptor beta chain derives from a study of graft-versus-host responses after intestinal transplantation. Using immunoSEQ multiplex PCR, the repertoire was profiled, and TCRdb retains in-frame clones only, with some absent. The table records 29,000 or so clones, 85% to 95% of them present only once. Only one count was recorded for this clone. The sequence derives from a human patient who received an intestinal transplant, so some T cells may come from the graft donor. This sample comprised PBMCs, obtained approximately 69 days after intestinal transplant.

The CDR3 DNA sequence: TGTGCCAGCAGCTTAGGACAGGGATTCTACGAGCAGTACTTC. Translation: CASSLGQGFYEQYF. The chain combines TRBV7-2 with TRBJ2-7, with 7 bases matching TRBD1. Per germline, CDR1 SGHTA and CDR2 FQGNSA. This CDR3 region has 14 residues. V trimming: 1 base; J trimming: 3 bases; junction bases outside the gene matches: 3.